This entry concerns a single T cell receptor (beta chain). This clonotype was counted only a few times. Its target antigen remains unknown. Base qualities are missing; no much larger clone stands one base away. Via the germline V gene, CDR1 is SGHTA and CDR2 FQGNSA. The CDR3 covers 16 residues, taking in both the cysteine and the phenylalanine. The CDR3 DNA has 48 bases and is translated from base 1. Trimming leaves V shorter by 2 bases and J shorter by 4 bases, with the junction holding 8 bases beyond the gene matches. The 39 donors, aged 6 to 90 years, were systemically healthy Caucasian individuals from Russia. Roughly 9.5 milliliters of peripheral blood were drawn from each donor into EDTA-treated Vacutainer tubes. Ficoll-Paque density-gradient centrifugation was used to isolate PBMCs, with at least 7 million obtained per sample. Trizol reagent was used to extract total RNA from the PBMCs, yielding at least 6 micrograms per sample. For every donor, flow cytometry on a PBMC aliquot measured the percentage of naive CD45RAhigh/CD27high T cells.

The data originate from a study of blood T cells in healthy people across ages (dated by TCRdb to between 2014 and 2016). Describing the broader study: In model experiments, template switching captured about one uniquely barcoded TCR beta cDNA molecule for every two T cells. The study analyzed two additional independent replicas of 1 million unique cDNA reads from the same blood draw for two donors, one aged 18 to 30 and one aged 80 or older. To avoid experimental bias, donors of different ages were randomly spread across the sequencing lanes. The donors were divided into four age groups: young (average about 15 years), middle-aged (approximately 39), aged (approximately 62) and long-lived (about 90). To track age-related changes in TCR beta repertoire diversity, the study relied on deep sequencing normalized with unique cDNA molecular identifiers.

Results and caveats for the whole study, not just this receptor: A strong correlation was found between observed TCR beta diversity and the percentage of naive T cells measured by flow cytometry. Because donor CMV infection status was unknown, age-related changes in expanded clonotypes were potentially confounded. Estimates of total diversity based on one million sequenced T cells were considered lower bounds and underestimates. Compared with the aged group, more naive CD4+ T cells, fewer expanded clones and increased TCR diversity were shown by the long-lived group, suggesting age selection. Observed TCR beta diversity per million T cells fell roughly linearly with age, and a significant reduction was already apparent by age approximately 41. Because profiling used bulk unsorted PBMCs, naive and antigen-experienced compartments could not be compared conclusively.

Receptor libraries were prepared by 5' RACE. This sample was sequenced with an Illumina HiSeq 2500. The second PCR ran for roughly 7 to 12 cycles and used a J-beta primer mix along with a sample-barcoded 5' primer. Each TCR beta cDNA molecule received a unique molecular identifier from a template-switch 5' adaptor carrying 12 random nucleotides. At least 2.5 million CDR3-containing paired-end reads were obtained from each sample. First-strand cDNA synthesis was performed from all RNA using the Mint cDNA synthesis kit, with priming by a TRBC-specific oligonucleotide. Following uracil-DNA glycosylase treatment, a first 18-cycle PCR with universal primers M1SS and BC2_uni_R was performed on all cDNA. The authors' analysis ran thus. Normalization of each sample was performed by random selection of 1 million high-quality reads, each carrying a distinct molecular identifier. Instead of being binned into consensus sequences, reads that shared molecular identifiers were thrown out. MiTCR, run with a Q25 quality threshold and the strictest error-elimination algorithm, handled CDR3 identification, clonotype clustering and error correction. A nonparametric unseen species model with Euler transformation was used to estimate a lower bound on total TCR beta diversity. TCRdb cleaned the public reads at Q25 with fastp, built clones with MiXCR and kept in-frame beta chains. Every CDR3 protein is listed once, alongside the most common genes and DNA of its rows. The V and J calls were not made by the authors but by TCRdb's processing. Counted in this sample were about 690,000 distinct CDR3 sequences; 35% to 50% of them appeared once. The ten largest clones represent around 30% of the sample.

The chain links TRBV7-2 with TRBJ2-3; a stretch of 8 junction bases matches TRBD2. The receptor's source is a man older than 75 in good health. The sequenced material came from blood. In nucleotide form, the sequence is TGTGCCAGCAGCTTATATCGCGGGAGGAGGTCAGATACGCAGTATTTT. Its coded protein is CASSLYRGRRSDTQYF.